The 13 T cell receptor beta chains listed next were all sequenced from one sample in a study of human T cells and chemical hapten exposure. One entry per CDR3 protein results from TCRdb running MiXCR on the RACE reads. The sample carries some 400,000 distinct CDR3 sequences, roughly 4.6% recorded once. Time point here: pre-sensitization, week 0. The sample's treatment: therapeutic diphenylcyclopropenone sensitization with weekly scalp DPC. The sequencing used whole blood, collected in connection with sensitization to the hapten diphenylcyclopropenone (DPC). These receptors were obtained from a woman in her forties or fifties with alopecia areata. Some clones in this sample may be carry-over from other donors' samples.

In this sample, this clonotype turned up many times. This chain connects TRBV3-1 to TRBJ1-2; a weak D match, TRBD1 (6 bases). V lost 3 bases and J 0 bases, leaving 14 bases between the germline ends. Germline V CDR1 and CDR2: LGHDT, YNNKEL (reference sequence). The CDR3 consists of 16 residues. The CDR3 protein is CASSQVPGAANYGYTF. CDR3 nucleotide sequence: TGTGCCAGCAGCCAGGTCCCAGGGGCGGCTAACTATGGCTACACCTTC.

There are many counts of this clonotype. The chain combines TRBV2 with TRBJ2-4, with D possibly TRBD2 on 5 matching bases. The CDR3 is made up of 15 amino acids. Looked up from germline, CDR1 is SNHLY and CDR2 is FYNNEI. Trimming pared 0 bases from V and 7 bases from J, leaving 13 bases between. The CDR3 sequence is CASSEALSPGNIQYF. The CDR3 coding sequence is TGTGCCAGCAGTGAAGCGCTTTCCCCGGGGAACATTCAGTACTTC.

Comment on this clonotype: The junction does not match germline at one end; this may be a read error. J is TRBJ2-5 and V is TRBV12-3 or TRBV12-4, with D tentatively TRBD1 or TRBD2 (5 bases each). The CDR3 loop spans 14 amino acids. The CDR3 sequence is CASSLPGFGGTQYF. The CDR3 DNA sequence: TGTGCCAGCAGTTTGCCGGGCTTTGGTGGGACCCAGTACTTT.

There are many counts of this clonotype. The chain joins TRBV6-1 to TRBJ2-1; D might be TRBD1 (5 bases). This CDR3 spans 13 amino acids. CDR1 MNHNS and CDR2 SASEGT come from the germline V gene. V lost 5 bases and J 9 bases, leaving 14 bases between the germline ends. CDR3 nucleotides: TGTGCCAGCAGTCGGACAAGCGAGTCTGAGCAGTTCTTC. Translation: CASSRTSESEQFF.

This clonotype was seen more than once but under ten times. V and J are TRBV5-6 and TRBJ1-1; unclear D gene. Germline V gene sequence: CDR1 SGHDT, CDR2 YYEEEE. V lost 3 bases and J 0 bases, leaving 12 bases between the germline ends. The CDR3 spans 15 residues. The CDR3 region is CASSSAELMNTEAFF. The CDR3 DNA follows: TGTGCCAGCAGCTCCGCAGAGTTGATGAACACTGAAGCTTTCTTT. Supplemented by reference TRBV5-6 and TRBJ1-1, the full variable domain reads DAGVTQSPTHLIKTRGQQVTLRCSPKSGHDTVSWYQQALGQGPQFIFQYYEEEERQRGNFPDRFSGHQFPNYSSELNVNALLLGDSALYLCASSSAELMNTEAFFGQGTRLTVV.

J is TRBJ1-5 and V is TRBV12-3 or TRBV12-4, with a possible D match to TRBD1 (6 bases). Deletions cut 6 bases from V and 0 bases from J, with 12 bases between. The CDR3 length is 15 residues. The CDR3 is CASSTTGSSNQPQHF. The CDR3, as DNA: TGTGCCAGCAGCACTACAGGGTCTAGCAATCAGCCCCAGCATTTT.

This clonotype was observed many times. V and J are TRBV3-1 and TRBJ1-2; unclear D gene. This CDR3 has 13 amino acids. The ends were cut back, 1 base at V and 3 bases at J, with 6 bases in the middle. CDR1 and CDR2 (germline): LGHDT, YNNKEL (reference sequence). The CDR3 DNA follows: TGTGCCAGCAGCCAAGGTTTGGACTATGGCTACACCTTC. As protein: CASSQGLDYGYTF.

CDR3 protein: CASRSGPSSYNEQFF. CDR3 coding DNA: TGCGCCAGCAGGTCCGGGCCAAGCTCCTACAATGAGCAGTTCTTC. The rearrangement links TRBV5-1 to TRBJ2-1, with unresolved D. The CDR3 is 15 amino acids. V lost 5 bases and J 0 bases, leaving 12 bases between the germline ends. Looked up from germline, CDR1 is SGHRS and CDR2 is YFSETQ.

This clonotype was observed a few times. This chain links TRBV28 with TRBJ1-4; TRBD1 agrees at 8 bases. This CDR3 has 15 amino acids. V was pared by 4 bases and J by 6 bases, with 7 bases of the junction left unmatched. Germline CDR1 and CDR2: MDHEN and SYDVKM. CDR3 amino acids: CASSSHRGADEKLFF. The CDR3 DNA follows: TGTGCCAGCAGTTCCCACAGGGGGGCCGATGAAAAACTGTTTTTT.

The chain combines TRBV24-1 with TRBJ1-2; the D gene is possibly TRBD1 (5 bases). Germline loops: CDR1 KGHDR, CDR2 SFDVKD. The length of the CDR3 is 14 residues. Trimming removed 2 bases at V and 8 bases at J, with 14 bases between. The CDR3: CATSDSSEGDGYTF. The CDR3 nucleotides read TGTGCCACCAGTGATTCGTCCGAAGGGGACGGCTACACCTTC.

This clonotype came up many times. The chain links TRBV7-2 to TRBJ2-3; 7 nucleotides match TRBD1. Germline CDR1 reads SGHTA; CDR2 reads FQGNSA. The CDR3 is made up of 16 amino acids. Trimming took 5 bases from V and 1 from J; bases not matched to a gene: 9. The CDR3 loop reads CASSRRSGGGTDTQYF. In DNA, the CDR3 is TGTGCCAGCAGCCGCCGGTCAGGGGGAGGCACAGATACGCAGTATTTT.

In its sample, this clonotype was seen many times. This chain links TRBV20-1 with TRBJ2-7; TRBD2 matches 7 bases. The CDR3 has 15 amino acids. Germline loops: CDR1 DFQATT, CDR2 SNEGSKA (reference sequence). The V gene end was trimmed by 1 base and the J gene end by 0 bases; junction bases not matched to a gene: 6. The CDR3 region has the DNA TGCAGTGCTAGAGGGGAGGGGCTAGCCTCCTACGAGCAGTACTTC. Translation: CSARGEGLASYEQYF.

The chain has TRBV2 and TRBJ2-1; D perhaps matches TRBD1 (7 bases). The CDR3 runs to 14 residues. With 1 base removed from V and 8 bases from J, the gap between germline ends came to 12 bases. CDR1 SNHLY and CDR2 FYNNEI come from the germline V gene. The CDR3 here is CASSEEGRGDEQFF. For the CDR3, the DNA is TGTGCCAGCAGTGAAGAGGGCAGGGGGGATGAGCAGTTCTTC.